This passage covers 32 T cell receptor beta chains from one sample sequenced in a study of control samples from healthy donors and cancer patients (dated by TCRdb to about 2020). Libraries were constructed by the immunoSEQ multiplex PCR assay. TCRdb's version of the immuneACCESS table is confined to in-frame rearrangements and falls short of the full clone set. An unresolved V gene accounts for under half of the shortfall where checked; the remainder is of unknown origin. Counted in this sample were roughly 84,000 clones; roughly nine tenths of them appeared once. 15% to 20% of the sample goes to the ten largest clones. The source material was blood. All receptors derive from a man aged 45 to 65 in good health.

The CDR3 reads CASSLGTGQPFF. The CDR3 region has the DNA TGCGCCAGCAGCCTAGGGACAGGGCAACCGTTCTTC. V is TRBV5-1 and J is TRBJ2-1; 9 nucleotides match TRBD1. CDR3 length: 12 amino acids. The germline CDR1 and CDR2 sequences are SGHRS and YFSETQ. The trim removed 4 bases at V and 15 bases at J, leaving 8 bases unmatched. Drawing the rest from reference TRBV5-1 and TRBJ2-1, the complete variable domain is KAGVTQTPRYLIKTRGQQVTLSCSPISGHRSVSWYQQTPGQGLQFLFEYFSETQRNKGNFPGRFSGRQFSNSRSEMNVSTLELGDSALYLCASSLGTGQPFFGPGTRLTVL.

The count of this clone is one. The chain joins TRBV19 to TRBJ1-1, with D maybe TRBD1 (5 bases). The CDR3 length is 17 residues. CDR1 and CDR2 (germline): LNHDA, SQIVND (reference sequence). V was cut by 2 bases and J by 0 bases, with 16 bases left in between. CDR3 loop: CASSISRGSALNTEAFF. Written as DNA, the CDR3 is TGTGCCAGTAGTATAAGTCGGGGCTCCGCGTTGAACACTGAAGCTTTCTTT.

CDR3 residues: CASSWDRATPLHF. CDR3 coding DNA: TGTGCCAGCAGTTGGGACAGGGCAACACCCCTCCACTTT. The chain uses TRBV27 and TRBJ1-6, with 9 positions matching TRBD1. Germline values: CDR1 MNHEY, CDR2 SMNVEV (reference sequence). The junction had 3 bases not matched to a gene; V was cut back by 4 bases and J by 11 bases. The CDR3 has 13 amino acids.

This chain's CDR3 is CASSPKRGSSTDTQYF. Written as DNA, the CDR3 is TGTGCCAGCTCACCTAAGCGGGGATCTAGCACAGATACGCAGTATTTT. V gene TRBV18 combines with J gene TRBJ2-3, with 7 bases matching TRBD2. From germline, CDR1 is KGHSH and CDR2 LQKENI. V lost 3 bases and J lost 0; bases outside the gene matches: 6. CDR3 length: 16 residues.

V is TRBV3-1 (or the pseudogene TRBV3-2) and J is TRBJ2-1; D is possibly TRBD1 (6 bases). V gave up 3 bases and J gave up 8 bases, with 14 bases separating them. Germline CDR1 and CDR2: LGHDT and YNNKEL (reference sequence). The CDR3 runs 14 residues. The CDR3 nucleotides read TGTGCCAGCAGCCACTTGGGGGCTAAGGATGAGCAGTTCTTC. This codes for CASSHLGAKDEQFF.

V and J are TRBV10-3 and TRBJ1-1; TRBD1 might be the D (6 bases). In germline, CDR1 is ENHRY, CDR2 SYGVKD. The CDR3 is 16 residues long. V dropped 3 bases and J dropped 0 bases, with 14 bases sitting between them. CDR3 protein: CAISERQQGMNTEAFF. CDR3 coding DNA: TGTGCCATCAGTGAAAGACAGCAGGGGATGAACACTGAAGCTTTCTTT.

The rearrangement links TRBV14 to TRBJ2-3; possibly TRBD1 or TRBD2 for D (5 bases each). The V and J ends lost 3 bases and 6 bases respectively, with 16 bases between them. Per germline, CDR1 SGHDN and CDR2 FVKESK. This CDR3 is built from 15 residues. Here the CDR3 DNA reads TGTGCCAGCAGCCAGAGACTACCCAGGGCGGATACGCAGTATTTT. It is translated as CASSQRLPRADTQYF.

This chain uses TRBV6-1 with TRBJ2-2, with TRBD1 matching 9 bases. Germline CDR1 and CDR2: MNHNS and SASEGT. The CDR3 runs to 16 residues. Losses at the gene ends were 4 bases for V and 3 bases for J; bases not matched to a gene: 6. CDR3 DNA: TGTGCCAGCAGTGCCACCGACAGGGGGTACACCGGGGAGCTGTTTTTT. Amino acids: CASSATDRGYTGELFF.

The V gene is TRBV7-8, the J gene TRBJ2-5; 7 bases line up with TRBD1. Trimming at V came to 2 bases and at J to 5 bases, leaving 5 bases not matched to a gene. The CDR3 consists of 14 residues. CDR1 and CDR2 (germline): SGHVS, FQNEAQ. The CDR3 region is CASSLFLGQETQYF. The CDR3 DNA sequence: TGTGCCAGCAGCTTATTTCTGGGACAGGAGACCCAGTACTTC.

DNA of the CDR3: TGTGCCAGCAGCTCACCGGGACAGGGAAGGAACACTGAAGCTTTCTTT. Its protein is CASSSPGQGRNTEAFF. The rearrangement joins TRBV7-9 to TRBJ1-1, with TRBD1 identical over 9 bases. Per germline, CDR1 SEHNR and CDR2 FQNEAQ (reference sequence). There are 16 residues in the CDR3. Unmatched junction bases numbered 7, after V lost 4 bases and J lost 1 base.

V and J are TRBV10-2 and TRBJ2-5; no firm D call. Germline assignment: CDR1 WSHSY and CDR2 SAAADI. The CDR3 is 12 amino acids. The V end was cut by 2 bases, the J end by 5 bases, with 6 bases between. This CDR3 is CASSEGRETQYF. The CDR3 DNA is TGCGCCAGCAGTGAGGGACGGGAGACCCAGTACTTC.

This clone was picked up one time. The V gene is TRBV19, the J gene TRBJ2-3; the D is unclear. V was pared by 4 bases and J by 4 bases, with 15 bases between. The CDR3 has 15 amino acids. Germline CDR1 and CDR2: LNHDA and SQIVND (reference sequence). For the CDR3, the DNA is TGTGCCAGTAGTAACGACGTCAACTCTCCAGATACGCAGTATTTT. Protein product: CASSNDVNSPDTQYF.

The chain recombines TRBV2 with TRBJ2-7; D might be TRBD2 (5 bases). This CDR3 comprises 13 residues. Trimming left V 6 bases short and J 4 bases short, with 13 bases between. Per the germline V gene, CDR1 is SNHLY and CDR2 is FYNNEI. The CDR3 nucleotides read TGTGCCAGCAGCGCCTTTCGGGGTTACGAGCAGTACTTC. Translation gives CASSAFRGYEQYF. The variable domain in full, with the rest retrieved from reference TRBV2 and TRBJ2-7, is EPEVTQTPSHQVTQMGQEVILRCVPISNHLYFYWYRQILGQKVEFLVSFYNNEISEKSEIFDDQFSVERPDGSNFTLKIRSTKLEDSAMYFCASSAFRGYEQYFGPGTRLTVT.

J is TRBJ1-1 and V is TRBV5-1; D gene unclear. The CDR3 consists of 14 residues. The ends were cut back, 8 bases at V and 4 bases at J, with 18 bases in the middle. Germline CDR1 reads SGHRS; CDR2 reads YFSETQ. The CDR3 sequence is CASSAQWGGTEAFF. CDR3 bases: TGCGCCAGTTCGGCTCAATGGGGTGGCACTGAAGCTTTCTTT.

The chain couples TRBV4-2 to TRBJ1-3, with no clear D. The CDR3 contains 15 residues. CDR1 is LGHNA, CDR2 YNFKEQ, per germline. The V end lost 0 bases, the J end lost 2 bases, and 8 bases lay between the germline ends. CDR3: CASSQEWVPGNTIYF. In nucleotides, the CDR3 is TGTGCCAGCAGCCAAGAATGGGTCCCTGGAAACACCATATATTTT.

The V call is TRBV30, the J call TRBJ1-5; D unclear. There are 18 residues in the CDR3. Between the trimmed V and J ends, which lost 1 base and 9 bases, there was a span of 28 bases. The germline V gene has CDR1 GTSNPN and CDR2 SVGIG (reference sequence). CDR3 sequence reads: CAWSAGFPQSGVGRPQHF. In DNA, the CDR3 is TGTGCCTGGAGTGCGGGATTCCCTCAATCAGGAGTGGGTAGGCCCCAGCATTTT.

The J gene is TRBJ1-4, the V gene TRBV4-3, with D possibly matching TRBD1 (6 bases). V lost 1 base to trimming and J lost 7 bases, with 13 bases between them. The CDR3 consists of 15 residues. The germline gives CDR1 LGHNA, CDR2 YSLEER. CDR3 region: CASSQVAGASEKLFF. CDR3 DNA: TGCGCCAGCAGCCAAGTCGCGGGGGCGAGTGAAAAACTGTTTTTT.

The rearrangement uses TRBV21-1 and TRBJ1-1; the tabulated D call, TRBD1, remains unverified against the DNA. TRBV21-1 is a pseudogene segment. This CDR3 is built from 13 residues. The CDR3 coding sequence is TGTGCCAGCAGCACAGGGACAGACACTGAAGCTTTCTTT. Translating gives CASSTGTDTEAFF.

The CDR3, as DNA: TGTGCCAGCAGTTACGGCACGGGGAACACTGAAGCTTTCTTT. Protein sequence: CASSYGTGNTEAFF. The chain combines TRBV6-5 with TRBJ1-1; D is unclear. Germline CDR1 MNHEY, CDR2 SVGAGI. V was shortened by 2 bases and J by 1 base, with 8 bases between the two germline ends. The CDR3 is 14 residues long.

This sequence joins TRBV19 and TRBJ2-2; D gene ambiguous. Germline V gene data show CDR1 as LNHDA and CDR2 as SQIVND (reference sequence). Trimming cost V 4 bases and J 2 bases, with 8 bases left between them. The CDR3 contains 14 residues. CDR3 sequence (DNA): TGTGCCAGTAGTAAAGCCCTAAACACCGGGGAGCTGTTTTTT. Its translation: CASSKALNTGELFF. Full variable domain (remainder filled in from reference TRBV19 and TRBJ2-2): DGGITQSPKYLFRKEGQNVTLSCEQNLNHDAMYWYRQDPGQGLRLIYYSQIVNDFQKGDIAEGYSVSREKKESFPLTVTSAQKNPTAFYLCASSKALNTGELFFGEGSRLTVL.

CDR3 nucleotides: TGTGCCAGCAGTACTGGGCAGGGAACAGATACGCAGTATTTT. Amino acid sequence: CASSTGQGTDTQYF. The chain recombines TRBV2 with TRBJ2-3, with a possible D match to TRBD1 (5 bases). Germline CDR1 is SNHLY and CDR2 is FYNNEI. This CDR3 is built from 14 residues. Trimming shortened V by 5 bases and J by 3 bases, and 12 bases separated the two germline ends.

The chain carries TRBV6-5 and TRBJ2-5; unclear D gene. Germline loops: CDR1 MNHEY, CDR2 SVGAGI. The CDR3 is made up of 11 amino acids. V lost 10 bases and J lost 2, with 8 bases in between. The CDR3 loop is CATTEQETQYF. CDR3 coding DNA: TGTGCCACTACCGAACAAGAGACCCAGTACTTC.

The chain links TRBV7-2 to TRBJ2-2; no firm D call. The CDR3 runs 15 residues. Between the trimmed V and J ends, which lost 5 bases and 0 bases, there was a span of 10 bases. Germline CDR1 reads SGHTA; CDR2 reads FQGNSA. The CDR3 nucleotides read TGTGCCAGCAGCGGTAATGACGCGAACACCGGGGAGCTGTTTTTT. Protein sequence: CASSGNDANTGELFF.

The J gene is TRBJ1-4, the V gene TRBV2, with D unclear. V lost 5 bases and J lost 8, with 12 bases in between. The length of the CDR3 is 13 residues. Germline V gene sequence: CDR1 SNHLY, CDR2 FYNNEI. The CDR3 sequence is CASSQSMDEKLFF. The CDR3 bases are TGTGCCAGCAGTCAATCAATGGACGAAAAACTGTTTTTT.

The chain recombines TRBV6-5 with TRBJ2-7, with unresolved D. Deletions cut 5 bases from V and 4 bases from J, with 3 bases between. The CDR3 sequence is 10 residues long. Germline CDR1 and CDR2: MNHEY and SVGAGI. CDR3 nucleotide sequence: TGTGCCAGCAGTAAGTACGAGCAGTACTTC. Translated: CASSKYEQYF.

The chain employs TRBV29-1 and TRBJ1-2; possible D gene TRBD1, 5 bases. The germline CDR1 and CDR2 sequences are SQVTM and ANQGSEA. This CDR3 has 15 residues. The V gene lost 3 bases and the J gene lost 6 bases, with 20 bases spanning the gap. In nucleotides, the CDR3 is TGCAGCGTTGAGGGGGTAGGGGCAGGAACCCATGGCTACACCTTC. This codes for CSVEGVGAGTHGYTF.

This chain joins TRBV7-9 and TRBJ2-3; D gene unclear. CDR3 length: 13 residues. From germline, CDR1 is SEHNR and CDR2 FQNEAQ (reference sequence). Between the trimmed V and J ends, which lost 4 bases and 2 bases, there was a span of 7 bases. CDR3 loop: CASSSPFTDTQYF. In nucleotides, the CDR3 is TGTGCCAGCAGCTCCCCTTTCACAGATACGCAGTATTTT.

This clone was seen a single time. The J gene is TRBJ2-7, the V gene TRBV2; D unresolved. CDR1 and CDR2 (germline): SNHLY, FYNNEI. There are 13 residues in the CDR3. The V end was cut by 4 bases, the J end by 5 bases, with 12 bases between. CDR3 sequence (DNA): TGTGCCAGCAGTGTCGTAGGGTTGCACGAGCAGTACTTC. Its protein product is CASSVVGLHEQYF.

The chain couples TRBV19 to TRBJ2-7; 9 nucleotides agree with TRBD1. The CDR3 is made up of 16 amino acids. Per the germline V gene, CDR1 is LNHDA and CDR2 is SQIVND (reference sequence). Unmatched junction bases numbered 12, after V lost 4 bases and J lost 5 bases. The CDR3 protein is CASSTSTGTGIDEQYF. CDR3 DNA: TGTGCCAGTAGTACCTCGACCGGGACAGGGATCGACGAGCAGTACTTC.

The chain links TRBV2 to TRBJ1-4, with D uncertain. Germline V gene sequence: CDR1 SNHLY, CDR2 FYNNEI. Trimming stripped 5 bases from V and 1 base from J, with 11 bases between. The CDR3 spans 15 residues. For the CDR3, the DNA is TGTGCCAGCAGTAAAACAGAACAAACTAATGAAAAACTGTTTTTT. It codes for CASSKTEQTNEKLFF. The complete variable domain, with remaining parts taken from reference TRBV2 and TRBJ1-4, reads EPEVTQTPSHQVTQMGQEVILRCVPISNHLYFYWYRQILGQKVEFLVSFYNNEISEKSEIFDDQFSVERPDGSNFTLKIRSTKLEDSAMYFCASSKTEQTNEKLFFGSGTQLSVL.

V and J are TRBV2 and TRBJ2-1, with D possibly being TRBD2 (5 bases). The CDR3 has 12 amino acids. Trimming took off 6 bases at V and 4 bases at J, with 7 bases between the two ends. Germline loops: CDR1 SNHLY, CDR2 FYNNEI. CDR3 sequence reads: CASRAEYNEQFF. The CDR3 nucleotides are TGTGCCAGCAGAGCGGAGTACAATGAGCAGTTCTTC.

V is TRBV1 and J is TRBJ1-6. TRBV1 constitutes a pseudogene. The CDR3 sequence is 14 residues long. CDR3 protein: CTSSHPRQSSPLHF. The CDR3 coding sequence is TGCACCAGCAGCCACCCAAGGCAGAGTTCACCCCTCCACTTT.